This T cell receptor beta chain was observed in a study of blood T cell repertoires in COVID-19. Overall study: Both acute and convalescent COVID-19 samples were obtained from the United States, Italy and Spain. T cells, B-cell-depleted T cells, or PBMCs supplied cDNA or gDNA.

Trimming removed 8 bases from V and 3 bases from J; junction bases left unmatched: 12. The germline CDR1 and CDR2 sequences are MDHEN and SYDVKM. The CDR3 totals 15 residues. About this clone itself: In the same sample, other DNA sequences code for this CDR3.

Generated by immunoSEQ multiplex PCR, the TCRdb table keeps only in-frame clones and is missing some. The sample has about 200,000 clones, around 82% seen once; the top ten hold 7.5%. Participants were placed into cohorts based on the clinical history they reported. Either two negative PCRs, clearance, or symptom resolution qualified Cohort 3 donors as recovered. This chain uses TRBV28 with TRBJ2-7; TRBD1 aligns across 8 bases. The sequence was collected from a man aged 35 to 55 who had recovered from COVID-19. The sample taken for sequencing was PBMCs or T cells enriched from blood (not recorded which). This CDR3 reads CASVRTGGISYEQYF. For the CDR3, the DNA is TGTGCCAGCGTTAGAACAGGGGGAATAAGCTACGAGCAGTACTTC.